This T cell receptor (beta chain) comes out of a study of identical twins. As for this clonotype: What it recognizes is unknown.

Overall study results and limits: Beta clonotypes that were abundant in cord blood contained fewer insertions, a pattern absent from memory repertoires. The study found excess low generation probability among twin-shared out-of-frame alpha sequences.

All donors were healthy Caucasians. The authors used template switching to add a universal primer site and gave cDNA unique molecular identifiers. TCRdb re-called the 5' RACE reads through MiXCR, storing one row per CDR3 protein. The sample records 500,000 to 700,000 distinct CDR3 sequences, 7% to 7.5% being singletons. The same data also contributed to another study, on yellow fever vaccine responses in identical twins.

The origin of this receptor is a woman aged 18-29 years in good health. The sequenced material came from PBMCs.

The CDR3 bases are TGCGCCAGCAGCCAAGCCACACCCCGGGATACGCAGTATTTT. Protein product: CASSQATPRDTQYF. The chain links TRBV5-1 to TRBJ2-3; D is unclear. The CDR3 sequence is 14 residues long. Trimming left V 4 bases short and J 6 bases short, with 15 bases between. Germline assignment: CDR1 SGHRS and CDR2 YFSETQ. The variable domain in full, completed from reference TRBV5-1 and TRBJ2-3, reads KAGVTQTPRYLIKTRGQQVTLSCSPISGHRSVSWYQQTPGQGLQFLFEYFSETQRNKGNFPGRFSGRQFSNSRSEMNVSTLELGDSALYLCASSQATPRDTQYFGPGTRLTVL.